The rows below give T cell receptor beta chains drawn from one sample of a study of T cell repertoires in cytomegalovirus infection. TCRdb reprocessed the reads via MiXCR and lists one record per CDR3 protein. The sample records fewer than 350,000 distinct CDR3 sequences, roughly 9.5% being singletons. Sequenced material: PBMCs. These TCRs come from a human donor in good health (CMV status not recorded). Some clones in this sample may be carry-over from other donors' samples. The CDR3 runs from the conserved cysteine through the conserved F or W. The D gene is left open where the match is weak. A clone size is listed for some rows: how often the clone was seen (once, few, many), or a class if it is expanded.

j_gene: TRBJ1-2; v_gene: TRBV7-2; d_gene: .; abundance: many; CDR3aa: CASSAQTVSYTF; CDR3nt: TGTGCCAGCAGCGCTCAGACAGTGAGCTACACCTTC
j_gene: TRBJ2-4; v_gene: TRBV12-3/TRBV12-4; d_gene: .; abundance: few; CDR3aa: CASSLAGEAKNIQYF; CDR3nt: TGTGCCAGCAGTTTAGCGGGGGAAGCCAAAAACATTCAGTACTTC
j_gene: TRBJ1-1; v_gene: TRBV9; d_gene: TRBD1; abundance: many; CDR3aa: CASSAQGATTEAFF; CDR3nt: TGTGCCAGCAGCGCCCAGGGGGCGACGACTGAAGCTTTCTTT
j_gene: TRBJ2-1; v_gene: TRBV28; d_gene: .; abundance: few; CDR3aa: CASFAHLNNEQFF; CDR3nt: TGTGCCAGCTTCGCCCACTTAAACAATGAGCAGTTCTTC
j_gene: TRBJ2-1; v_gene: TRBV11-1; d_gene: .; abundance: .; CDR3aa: CASTKPGVTYNEQFF; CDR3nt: TGTGCCAGCACCAAGCCAGGGGTGACCTACAATGAGCAGTTCTTC
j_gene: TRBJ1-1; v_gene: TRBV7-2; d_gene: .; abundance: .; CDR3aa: CASSLGGVPETEAFF; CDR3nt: TGTGCCAGCAGCTTAGGGGGGGTTCCTGAAACTGAAGCTTTCTTT
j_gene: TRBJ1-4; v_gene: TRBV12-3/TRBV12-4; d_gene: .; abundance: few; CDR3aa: CASSLHSTEKLFF; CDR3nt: TGTGCCAGCAGTTTACATTCTACTGAAAAACTGTTTTTT
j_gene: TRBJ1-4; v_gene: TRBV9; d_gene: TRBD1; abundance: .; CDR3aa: CASNQGGDTNEKLFF; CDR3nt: TGTGCCAGCAACCAGGGGGGGGATACTAATGAAAAACTGTTTTTT
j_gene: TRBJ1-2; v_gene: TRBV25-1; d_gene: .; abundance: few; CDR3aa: CASSEFSVYYGYTF; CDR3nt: TGTGCCAGCAGTGAATTTAGCGTTTACTATGGCTACACCTTC
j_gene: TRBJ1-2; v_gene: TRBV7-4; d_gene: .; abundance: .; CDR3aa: CASSLGQGKGYTF; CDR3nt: TGTGCCAGCAGCTTAGGGCAGGGGAAAGGCTACACCTTC
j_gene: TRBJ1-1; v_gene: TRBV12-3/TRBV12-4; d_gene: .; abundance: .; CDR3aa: CASSRTVFPEAFF; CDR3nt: TGTGCCAGCAGCCGGACAGTCTTCCCTGAAGCTTTCTTT
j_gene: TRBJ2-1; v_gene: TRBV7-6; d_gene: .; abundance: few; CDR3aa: CASSLDFRDEQFF; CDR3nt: TGTGCCAGCAGCTTAGATTTCCGGGATGAGCAGTTCTTC
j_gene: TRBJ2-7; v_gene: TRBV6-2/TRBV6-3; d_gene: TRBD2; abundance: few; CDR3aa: CASSYGGLAGAAYEQYF; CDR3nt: TGTGCCAGCAGTTACGGTGGGCTAGCGGGAGCCGCCTACGAGCAGTACTTC
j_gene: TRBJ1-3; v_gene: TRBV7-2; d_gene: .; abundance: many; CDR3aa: CASSLGAWNTIYF; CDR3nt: TGTGCCAGCAGCTTAGGGGCCTGGAACACCATATATTTT
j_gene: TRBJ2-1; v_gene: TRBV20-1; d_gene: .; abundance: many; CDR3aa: CSARVPMTRRGNEQFF; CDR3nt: TGCAGTGCTAGAGTTCCTATGACTAGGCGGGGTAATGAGCAGTTCTTC
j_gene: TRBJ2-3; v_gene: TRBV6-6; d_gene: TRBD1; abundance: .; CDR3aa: CASSSLDRAADTQYF; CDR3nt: TGTGCCAGCAGTTCCCTGGACAGGGCAGCAGATACGCAGTATTTT
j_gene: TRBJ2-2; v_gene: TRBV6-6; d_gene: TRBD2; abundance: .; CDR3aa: CASSRLAGGGTGELFF; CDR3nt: TGTGCCAGCAGCCGACTAGCGGGGGGAGGTACCGGGGAGCTGTTTTTT
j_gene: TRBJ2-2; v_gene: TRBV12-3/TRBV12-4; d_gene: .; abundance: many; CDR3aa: CASDRRGSPSNTGELFF; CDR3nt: TGTGCCAGCGACAGGAGGGGGTCCCCATCGAACACCGGGGAGCTGTTTTTT
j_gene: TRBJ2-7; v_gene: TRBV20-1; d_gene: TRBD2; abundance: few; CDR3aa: CSARDMRGVSYEQYF; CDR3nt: TGCAGTGCTAGAGATATGCGGGGGGTCTCCTACGAGCAGTACTTC
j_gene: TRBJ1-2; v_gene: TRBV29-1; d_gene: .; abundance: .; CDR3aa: CSAPGLANYGYTF; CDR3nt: TGCAGCGCCCCAGGCTTGGCAAACTATGGCTACACCTTC
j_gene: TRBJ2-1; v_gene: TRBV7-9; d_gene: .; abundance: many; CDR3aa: CASYGLPSYNEQFF; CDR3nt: TGTGCCAGCTACGGACTTCCCTCCTACAATGAGCAGTTCTTC
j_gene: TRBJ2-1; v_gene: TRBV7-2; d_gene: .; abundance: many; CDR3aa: CASSFWGGDEQFF; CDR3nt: TGTGCCAGCAGCTTTTGGGGGGGCGATGAGCAGTTCTTC
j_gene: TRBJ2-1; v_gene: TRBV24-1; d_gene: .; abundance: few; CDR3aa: CATSDPDTTSSYNEQFF; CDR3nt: TGTGCCACCAGTGACCCCGACACTACGAGCTCCTACAATGAGCAGTTCTTC
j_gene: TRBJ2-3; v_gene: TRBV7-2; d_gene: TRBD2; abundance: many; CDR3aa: CASRDGLAGFTDTQYF; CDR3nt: TGTGCCAGCAGGGACGGACTAGCGGGATTCACAGATACGCAGTATTTT
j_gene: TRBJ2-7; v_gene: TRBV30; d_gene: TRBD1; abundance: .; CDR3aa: CAWDPGQAYEQYF; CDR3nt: TGTGCCTGGGACCCTGGACAGGCCTACGAGCAGTACTTC
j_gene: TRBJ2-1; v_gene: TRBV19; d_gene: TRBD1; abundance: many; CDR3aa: CASSSTRRGQGAYEQFF; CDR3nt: TGTGCCAGTAGTTCAACGAGGAGGGGACAGGGGGCATATGAGCAGTTCTTC
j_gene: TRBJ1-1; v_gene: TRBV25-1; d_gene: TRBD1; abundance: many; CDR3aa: CASSRAQGATEAFF; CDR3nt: TGTGCCAGCAGCCGTGCGCAGGGGGCAACTGAAGCTTTCTTT
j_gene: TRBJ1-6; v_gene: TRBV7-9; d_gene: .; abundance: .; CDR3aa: CASSGPGGSYNSPLHF; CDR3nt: TGTGCCAGCAGCGGCCCGGGGGGCTCCTATAATTCACCCCTCCACTTT
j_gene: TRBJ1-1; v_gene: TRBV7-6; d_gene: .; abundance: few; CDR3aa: CASSQEGDLAFF; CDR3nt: TGTGCCAGCAGCCAAGAAGGGGATTTAGCTTTCTTT
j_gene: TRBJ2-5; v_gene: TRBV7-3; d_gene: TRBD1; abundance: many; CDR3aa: CASSPQGARGTQYF; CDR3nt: TGTGCCAGCAGCCCACAGGGGGCGCGGGGGACCCAGTACTTC
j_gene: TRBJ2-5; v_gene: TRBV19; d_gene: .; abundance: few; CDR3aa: CASSRDPQETQYF; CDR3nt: TGTGCCAGTAGTCGAGATCCGCAAGAGACCCAGTACTTC
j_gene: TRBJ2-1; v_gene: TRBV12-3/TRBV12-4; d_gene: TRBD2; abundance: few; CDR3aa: CASSSKGLAGYNEQFF; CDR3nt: TGTGCCAGCAGTTCAAAAGGACTAGCGGGGTACAATGAGCAGTTCTTC
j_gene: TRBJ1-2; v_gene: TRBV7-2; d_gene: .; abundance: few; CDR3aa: CASSLGTGSDGYTF; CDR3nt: TGTGCCAGCAGCTTAGGTACAGGTTCCGATGGCTACACCTTC
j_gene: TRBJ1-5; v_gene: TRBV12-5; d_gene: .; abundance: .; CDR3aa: CASSLRLADGPQHF; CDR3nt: TGTGCTAGTTCCCTACGGTTAGCCGACGGGCCCCAGCATTTT
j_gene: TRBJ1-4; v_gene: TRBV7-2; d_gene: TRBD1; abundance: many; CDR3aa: CASSRDRGNEKLFF; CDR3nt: TGTGCCAGCAGCCGGGACAGGGGAAATGAAAAACTGTTTTTT
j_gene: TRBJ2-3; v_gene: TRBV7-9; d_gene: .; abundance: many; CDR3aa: CASSFPADTQYF; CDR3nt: TGTGCCAGCAGCTTTCCGGCAGATACGCAGTATTTT
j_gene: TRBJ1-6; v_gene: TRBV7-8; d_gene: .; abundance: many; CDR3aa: CASSLGNSYNSPLHF; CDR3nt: TGTGCCAGCAGCTTGGGGAACTCCTATAATTCACCCCTCCACTTT
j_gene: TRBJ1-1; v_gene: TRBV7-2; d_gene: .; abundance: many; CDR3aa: CASSSYQYTEAFF; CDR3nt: TGTGCCAGCAGCTCTTACCAGTACACTGAAGCTTTCTTT
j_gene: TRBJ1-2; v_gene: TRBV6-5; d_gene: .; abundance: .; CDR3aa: CASSLGGIYGYTF; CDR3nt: TGTGCCAGCAGCCTGGGGGGGATCTATGGCTACACCTTC
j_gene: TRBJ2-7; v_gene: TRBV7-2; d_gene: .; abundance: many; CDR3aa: CASSASTVPSYEQYF; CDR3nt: TGTGCCAGCAGCGCCTCGACTGTACCCTCCTACGAGCAGTACTTC
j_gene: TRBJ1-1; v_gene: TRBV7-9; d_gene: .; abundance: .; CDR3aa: CASSLGFLAFF; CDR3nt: TGTGCCAGCAGCTTGGGTTTCCTAGCTTTCTTT